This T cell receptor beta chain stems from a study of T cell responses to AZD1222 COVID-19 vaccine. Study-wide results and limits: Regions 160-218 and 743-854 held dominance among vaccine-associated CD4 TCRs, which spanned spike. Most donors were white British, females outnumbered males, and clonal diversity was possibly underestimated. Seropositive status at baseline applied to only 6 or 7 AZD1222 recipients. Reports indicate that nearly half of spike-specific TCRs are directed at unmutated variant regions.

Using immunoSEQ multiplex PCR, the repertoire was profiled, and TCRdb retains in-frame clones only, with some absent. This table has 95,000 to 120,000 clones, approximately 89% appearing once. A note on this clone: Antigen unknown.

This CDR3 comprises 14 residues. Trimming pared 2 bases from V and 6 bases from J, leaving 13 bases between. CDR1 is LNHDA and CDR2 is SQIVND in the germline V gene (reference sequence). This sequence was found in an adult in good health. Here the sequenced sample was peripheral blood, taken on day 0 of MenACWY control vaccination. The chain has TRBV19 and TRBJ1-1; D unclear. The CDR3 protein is CASSIIGRDSEAFF. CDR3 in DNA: TGTGCCAGTAGTATAATAGGGAGAGACTCTGAAGCTTTCTTT.